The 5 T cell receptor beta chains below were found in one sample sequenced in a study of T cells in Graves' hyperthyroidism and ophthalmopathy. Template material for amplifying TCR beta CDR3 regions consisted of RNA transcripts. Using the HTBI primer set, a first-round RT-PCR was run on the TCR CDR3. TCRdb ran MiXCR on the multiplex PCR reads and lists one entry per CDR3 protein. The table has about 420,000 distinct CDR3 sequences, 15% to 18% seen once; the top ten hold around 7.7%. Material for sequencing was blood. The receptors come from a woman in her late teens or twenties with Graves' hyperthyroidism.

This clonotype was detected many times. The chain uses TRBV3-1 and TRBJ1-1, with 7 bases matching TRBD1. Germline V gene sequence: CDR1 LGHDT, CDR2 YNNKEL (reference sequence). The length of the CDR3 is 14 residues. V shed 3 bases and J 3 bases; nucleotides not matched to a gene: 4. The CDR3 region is CASSHRGGDTEAFF. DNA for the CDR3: TGTGCCAGCAGCCACAGGGGGGGAGACACTGAAGCTTTCTTT.

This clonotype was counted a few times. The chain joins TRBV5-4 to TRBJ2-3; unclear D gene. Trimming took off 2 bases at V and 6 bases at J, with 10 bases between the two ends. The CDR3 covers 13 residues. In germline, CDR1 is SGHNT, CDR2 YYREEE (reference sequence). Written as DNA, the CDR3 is TGTGCCAGCAGCTTTGAGACAACGGATACGCAGTATTTT. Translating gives CASSFETTDTQYF.

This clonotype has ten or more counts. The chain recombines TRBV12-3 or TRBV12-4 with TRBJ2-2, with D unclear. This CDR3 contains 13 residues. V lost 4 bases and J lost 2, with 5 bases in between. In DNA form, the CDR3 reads TGTGCCAGCAGTTGGGCAAACACCGGGGAGCTGTTTTTT. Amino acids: CASSWANTGELFF.

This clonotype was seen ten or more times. The CDR3 loop reads CASSLSGVSYEQYF. In nucleotides, the CDR3 is TGTGCCAGCAGCTTATCCGGGGTCTCCTACGAGCAGTACTTC. This chain links TRBV7-9 with TRBJ2-7; D might be TRBD2 (5 bases). Per the germline V gene, CDR1 is SEHNR and CDR2 is FQNEAQ (reference sequence). The ends were cut back, 2 bases at V and 0 bases at J, with 8 bases in the middle. The CDR3 has 14 residues.

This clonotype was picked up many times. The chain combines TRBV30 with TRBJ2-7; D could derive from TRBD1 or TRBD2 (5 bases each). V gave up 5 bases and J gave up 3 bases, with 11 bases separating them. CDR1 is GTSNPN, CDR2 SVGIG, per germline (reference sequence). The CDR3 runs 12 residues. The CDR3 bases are TGTGCCTGGGGGACCGACTACTACGAGCAGTACTTC. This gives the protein CAWGTDYYEQYF.